What follows are 2 T cell receptor beta chains derived from one specimen sequenced in a study of identical twins. TCRdb processed the 5' RACE reads anew with MiXCR; each CDR3 protein has one entry. This sample carries 500,000 to 650,000 distinct CDR3 sequences, 20% to 25% of them seen once, and the ten largest clones take around 0.48%. These same records also appear under a second study, on yellow fever vaccine responses in identical twins.

The material sequenced was CD4+ T cells sorted from blood. These receptors were collected from a young woman in good health.

The sample holds a few counts of this clonotype. This chain uses TRBV2 with TRBJ2-3; 8 nucleotides line up with TRBD2. Germline V gene sequence: CDR1 SNHLY, CDR2 FYNNEI. CDR3 length equals 17 residues. Losses at the gene ends were 3 bases for V and 2 bases for J; bases not matched to a gene: 10. CDR3 DNA sequence: TGTGCCAGCAGTGACGGACTAGCAGCCTCCTACACAGATACGCAGTATTTT. Translating gives CASSDGLAASYTDTQYF.

This clonotype has more than one count but fewer than ten. This chain joins TRBV6-2 or TRBV6-3 and TRBJ2-1, with 9 bases lining up with TRBD2. CDR1 MNHEY and CDR2 SVGEGT come from the germline V gene. CDR3 length equals 14 residues. The trim removed 5 bases at V and 5 bases at J, leaving 4 bases unmatched. CDR3 bases: TGTGCCAGCAGTCCTAGCGGGGCAAACAATGAGCAGTTCTTC. This encodes CASSPSGANNEQFF.